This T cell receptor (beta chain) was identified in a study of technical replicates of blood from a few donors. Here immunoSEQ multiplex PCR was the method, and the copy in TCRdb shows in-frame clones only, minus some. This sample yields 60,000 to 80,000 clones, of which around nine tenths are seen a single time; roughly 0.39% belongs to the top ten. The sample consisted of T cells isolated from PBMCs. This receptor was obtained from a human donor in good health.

Here the CDR3 reads CASSLGAQPQHF. In DNA, the CDR3 is TGTGCCAGCAGCTTAGGGGCGCAGCCCCAGCATTTT. The J gene is TRBJ1-5, the V gene TRBV7-9; D uncertain. V was clipped by 1 base and J by 7 bases, with 5 bases between them. Germline CDR1 SEHNR, CDR2 FQNEAQ (reference sequence). The CDR3 loop spans 12 amino acids.